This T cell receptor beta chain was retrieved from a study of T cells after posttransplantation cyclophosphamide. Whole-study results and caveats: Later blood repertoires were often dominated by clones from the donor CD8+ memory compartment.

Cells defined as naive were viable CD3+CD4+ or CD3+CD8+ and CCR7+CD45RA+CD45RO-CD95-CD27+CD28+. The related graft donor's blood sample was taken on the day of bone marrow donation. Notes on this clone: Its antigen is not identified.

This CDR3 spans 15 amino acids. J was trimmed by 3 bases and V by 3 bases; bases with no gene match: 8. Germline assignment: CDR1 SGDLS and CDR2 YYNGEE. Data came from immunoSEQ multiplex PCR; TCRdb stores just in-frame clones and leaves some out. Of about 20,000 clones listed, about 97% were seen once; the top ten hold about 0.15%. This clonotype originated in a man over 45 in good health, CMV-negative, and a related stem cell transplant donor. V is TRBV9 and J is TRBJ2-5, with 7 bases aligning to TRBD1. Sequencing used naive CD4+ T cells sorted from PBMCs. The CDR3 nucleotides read TGTGCCAGCAGCGCCGGGGTGGGGACAGAAGAGACCCAGTACTTC. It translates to CASSAGVGTEETQYF.